In this sample, the clone carrying this T cell receptor (beta chain) turned up many times. What it recognizes is unknown. These data belong to a study of beta chain bispecific antibodies for T cell cancers. Findings of the study overall: After anti-TRBV12 rather than anti-CD19 exposure, TRBV12-3 made up approximately 99% less of total TRBV signal. The leukemia cells, rather than normal T cells, gave most of the targeted TRBV signal.

The germline CDR1 and CDR2 sequences are MNHNY and SVGAGI (reference sequence). The CDR3 is 16 residues long. J was trimmed by 2 bases and V by 5 bases; bases with no gene match: 11. T cells were expanded from blood mononuclear cells for about three days with anti-CD3 OKT3 or CD3/CD28 beads. Anti-TRBV12 bispecific coculture of Jurkat cells with normal T cells. TCRdb re-analysed the 5' RACE reads in MiXCR, keeping a single row per CDR3 protein. The repertoire holds 20,000 to 25,000 distinct CDR3 sequences, approximately 1.9% seen once, with under 5.5% in the top ten. The specimen was healthy donor T cells cultured with leukemia cells, collected from a culture containing a bispecific antibody targeting TCR Vbeta12. The origin of this receptor is a human donor in good health. Some clones in this sample may be carry-over from other donors' samples. The rearrangement links TRBV6-6 to TRBJ2-7; the match to TRBD1 covers 8 bases. CDR3 DNA: TGTGCCAGCAGTCCTAGGACAGGGTCGAACCCCTACGAGCAGTACTTC. Protein product: CASSPRTGSNPYEQYF.